This TCR beta chain was retrieved from a study of cytotoxic CD8 clonotypes in ibrutinib-treated CLL. Repertoires were generated with immunoSEQ multiplex PCR, while TCRdb's copy carries only in-frame clones and drops some. Of over 250,000 clones in the sample, about 72% were seen once. CDR1 and CDR2 (germline): LNHDA, SQIVND (reference sequence). V gave up 3 bases and J gave up 1 base, with 27 bases separating them. This CDR3 has 20 amino acids. This chain uses TRBV19 with TRBJ2-5; D may match TRBD1 or TRBD2 (5 bases each). This TCR came from a human donor with chronic lymphocytic leukemia. The starting material was PBMCs, obtained at disease progression, from a patient treated with ibrutinib. This chain's CDR3 is CASSMRWGSSRNNAQETQYF. The CDR3 DNA reads TGTGCCAGTAGTATGCGTTGGGGGTCTAGTCGAAATAATGCCCAAGAGACCCAGTACTTC.